This T cell receptor (beta chain) derives from a study of blood T cell repertoires in COVID-19. About the study: Some COVID-19 samples were acute and others convalescent; all came from the United States, Italy and Spain.

As processed by the authors: Cell counts per sample came from amplifying reference gene primers. Measured with immunoSEQ multiplex PCR; TCRdb has only the in-frame clones, and not every one. From that table come the V and J calls and clone size; the DNA was used to work out D and trimming. The table includes fewer than 150,000 clones, almost 85% detected once. The CDR3 has 12 residues. V was pared by 5 bases and J by 5 bases, with 9 bases between. The germline V gene encodes CDR1 MNHEY and CDR2 SVGEGT. The receptor was isolated from a human donor in a cohort sampled during active COVID-19. The genes are TRBV6-2 or TRBV6-3 and TRBJ1-2; D remains unclear. Sequences were obtained from peripheral blood. In DNA form, the CDR3 reads TGTGCCAGCAGTCACCTCGAGTATGGCTACACCTTC. The encoded protein is CASSHLEYGYTF.